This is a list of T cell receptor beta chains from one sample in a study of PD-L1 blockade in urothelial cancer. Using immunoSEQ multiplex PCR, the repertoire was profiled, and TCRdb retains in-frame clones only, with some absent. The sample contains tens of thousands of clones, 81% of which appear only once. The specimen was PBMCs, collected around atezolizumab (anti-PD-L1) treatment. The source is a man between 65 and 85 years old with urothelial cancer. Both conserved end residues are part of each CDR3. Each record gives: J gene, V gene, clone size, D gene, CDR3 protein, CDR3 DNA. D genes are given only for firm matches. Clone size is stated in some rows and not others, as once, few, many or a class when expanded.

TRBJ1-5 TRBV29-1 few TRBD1 CSVGTGGGQPQHF TGCAGCGTAGGCACAGGGGGTGGGCAGCCCCAGCATTTT
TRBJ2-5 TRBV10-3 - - CAISDRQGEETQYF TGTGCCATCAGTGATCGGCAGGGCGAGGAGACCCAGTACTTC
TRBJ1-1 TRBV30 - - CAWSAISSTEAFF TGTGCCTGGAGTGCCATCTCTAGCACTGAAGCTTTCTTT
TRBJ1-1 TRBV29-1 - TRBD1 CSVLGQRRDTEAFF TGCAGCGTATTGGGACAGCGGCGGGACACTGAAGCTTTCTTT
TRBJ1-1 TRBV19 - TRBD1 CASRVRGPTEAFF TGTGCCAGTAGGGTCAGGGGGCCCACTGAAGCTTTCTTT
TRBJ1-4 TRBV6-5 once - CASSYSQRRREKLFF TGTGCCAGCAGTTACTCGCAACGGCGGAGGGAAAAACTGTTTTTT
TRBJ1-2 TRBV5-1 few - CASSLATGQGGYTF TGCGCCAGCAGCTTGGCCACAGGGCAAGGTGGCTACACCTTC
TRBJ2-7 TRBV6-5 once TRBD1 CASRRQGSSYEQYF TGTGCCAGCAGGAGACAGGGGTCGTCCTACGAGCAGTACTTC
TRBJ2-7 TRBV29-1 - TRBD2 CSVRRTSGSSYEQYF TGCAGCGTTCGAAGGACTAGCGGGAGCTCCTACGAGCAGTACTTC
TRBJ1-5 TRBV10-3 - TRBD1 CAISESGLGQGAVQPQHF TGTGCCATCAGTGAGTCGGGTCTGGGGCAGGGGGCTGTCCAGCCCCAGCATTTT
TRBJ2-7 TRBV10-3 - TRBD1 CAISESDRAANEQYF TGTGCCATCAGTGAGTCGGACAGGGCAGCCAACGAGCAGTACTTC
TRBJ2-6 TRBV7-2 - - CASSQTVVSGANVLTF TGTGCCAGCAGCCAGACAGTTGTCTCTGGGGCCAACGTCCTGACTTTC
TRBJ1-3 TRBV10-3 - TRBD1 CAISLGTALSGNTIYF TGTGCCATCAGTTTAGGGACAGCACTTTCTGGAAACACCATATATTTT
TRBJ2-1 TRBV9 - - CASSLRQTSSYNEQFF TGTGCCAGCAGCCTACGACAGACCAGCTCCTACAATGAGCAGTTCTTC
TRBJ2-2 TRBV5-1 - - CASSLAGGAGGELFF TGCGCCAGCAGCCTCGCTGGAGGGGCAGGCGGGGAGCTGTTTTTT
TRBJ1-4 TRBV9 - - CASSSGHTTNEKLFF TGTGCCAGCAGCTCTGGACACACAACTAATGAAAAACTGTTTTTT
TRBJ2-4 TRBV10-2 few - CASSESRGAGADIQYF TGCGCCAGCAGTGAGTCGAGGGGGGCGGGGGCCGACATTCAGTACTTC
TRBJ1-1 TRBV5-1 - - CASSSDYMNTEAFF TGCGCCAGCAGCTCCGATTACATGAACACTGAAGCTTTCTTT
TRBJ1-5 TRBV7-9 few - CASSGSGGSPNQPQHF TGTGCCAGCAGTGGGTCGGGAGGGTCCCCCAATCAGCCCCAGCATTTT
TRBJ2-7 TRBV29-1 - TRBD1 CSVEGQGAREQYF TGCAGCGTGGAAGGACAGGGGGCGAGGGAGCAGTACTTC
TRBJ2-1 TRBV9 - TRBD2 CASSPRAGVYNEQFF TGTGCCAGCAGCCCCCGTGCGGGAGTCTACAATGAGCAGTTCTTC
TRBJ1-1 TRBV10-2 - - CASSYLNTEAFF TGCGCCAGCAGTTATTTGAACACTGAAGCTTTCTTT
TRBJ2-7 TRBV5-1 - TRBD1 CASSSPRDRGSGEQYF TGCGCCAGCAGCTCTCCTCGGGACAGGGGTTCTGGCGAGCAGTACTTC
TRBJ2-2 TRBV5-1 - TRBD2 CASSLGMTSANTGELFF TGCGCCAGCAGCTTGGGTATGACTAGCGCGAACACCGGGGAGCTGTTTTTT
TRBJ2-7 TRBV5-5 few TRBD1 CASRAGTGESYEQYF TGTGCCAGCAGAGCCGGGACAGGGGAATCCTACGAGCAGTACTTC
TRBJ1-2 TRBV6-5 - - CASSYGGNGYTF TGTGCCAGCAGTTACGGGGGGAATGGCTACACCTTC
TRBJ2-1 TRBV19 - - CASSTQRGGSYNEQFF TGTGCCAGTAGTACGCAGCGTGGAGGGTCCTACAATGAGCAGTTCTTC
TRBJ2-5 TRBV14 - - CASSQGAAVGTQYF TGTGCCAGCAGCCAAGGTGCGGCCGTGGGGACCCAGTACTTC
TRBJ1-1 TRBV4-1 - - CASSQVGSSTEAFF TGCGCCAGCAGCCAAGTCGGGAGTTCCACTGAAGCTTTCTTT
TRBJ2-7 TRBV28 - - CASSFSSSDEQYF TGTGCCAGCAGTTTTTCCTCCTCGGACGAGCAGTACTTC
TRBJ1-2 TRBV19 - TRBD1 CASSVARTGFGGYTF TGTGCCAGTAGTGTGGCTAGGACAGGGTTTGGCGGCTACACCTTC
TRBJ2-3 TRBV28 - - CASSLGATNTQYF TGTGCCAGCAGTTTGGGGGCTACCAATACGCAGTATTTT
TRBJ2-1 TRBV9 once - CASSVNGLENEQFF TGTGCCAGCAGCGTAAATGGTCTGGAGAATGAGCAGTTCTTC
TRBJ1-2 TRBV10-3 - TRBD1 CAISDGTAEDNGYTF TGTGCCATCAGTGACGGGACAGCCGAGGATAATGGCTACACCTTC
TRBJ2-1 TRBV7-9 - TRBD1 CASSRQGAEQFF TGTGCCAGCAGCCGACAGGGGGCTGAGCAGTTCTTC
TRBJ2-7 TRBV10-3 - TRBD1 CAIRPTGTTYEQYF TGTGCCATCAGGCCGACAGGGACAACCTACGAGCAGTACTTC
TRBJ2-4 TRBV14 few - CASSQDRLLAKNIQYF TGTGCCAGCAGCCAAGACCGACTCCTAGCCAAAAACATTCAGTACTTC
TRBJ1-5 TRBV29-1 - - CSVVIGGQPQHF TGCAGCGTTGTAATCGGCGGCCAGCCCCAGCATTTT
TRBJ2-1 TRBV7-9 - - CASSPGGRHEQFF TGTGCCAGCAGCCCAGGAGGGCGCCATGAGCAGTTCTTC
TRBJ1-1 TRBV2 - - CASSRDGAFEAFF TGTGCCAGCAGCCGAGACGGAGCATTTGAAGCTTTCTTT
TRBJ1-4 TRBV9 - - CASSVAGDFEKLFF TGTGCCAGCAGCGTAGCGGGGGATTTCGAAAAACTGTTTTTT
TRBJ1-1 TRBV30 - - CAWTTGHMNTEAFF TGTGCCTGGACTACAGGGCACATGAACACTGAAGCTTTCTTT
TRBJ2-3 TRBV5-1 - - CASSLNIGGGTDTQYF TGCGCCAGCAGCTTGAATATTGGCGGGGGCACAGATACGCAGTATTTT
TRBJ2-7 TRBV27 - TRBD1 CARVRGQATGADSSYEQYF TGTGCCAGGGTCCGGGGACAGGCGACTGGCGCCGACTCCTCCTACGAGCAGTACTTC
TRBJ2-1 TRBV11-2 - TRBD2 CASSILASGIGNEQFF TGTGCCAGCAGCATTCTGGCTAGCGGGATAGGGAATGAGCAGTTCTTC
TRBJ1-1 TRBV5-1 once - CASSLGTENTEAFF TGCGCCAGCAGCTTGGGGACAGAGAACACTGAAGCTTTCTTT